Listed below are T cell receptor beta chains from one sample, sequenced in a study of T cell repertoires in aging, cancer and after chemotherapy. One entry per CDR3 protein results from TCRdb running MiXCR on the multiplex PCR reads. Here the sample spans around 5,300 distinct CDR3 sequences, more than 25% being singletons. The sample comprised blood. The receptor source for this set is a human donor in good health. The CDR3 runs from the conserved cysteine through the conserved F or W. The D gene is left open where the match is weak. A row's size may be missing; if present it is once, few, many or a size class.

j_call d_call clone_size v_call cdr3_aa cdr3_nt
TRBJ2-7 . few TRBV20-1 CSASPPANNEQYF TGCAGTGCTAGCCCTCCGGCTAACAACGAGCAGTACTTC
TRBJ2-7 TRBD2 . TRBV28 CASSGGGMSEQYF TGTGCCAGCAGTGGGGGGGGTATGAGTGAGCAGTACTTC
TRBJ1-2 . once TRBV28 CAINRRGQGGYTF TGTGCCATCAATCGCAGGGGCCAAGGGGGCTACACCTTC
TRBJ1-3 . . TRBV12-3/TRBV12-4 CASSLKALSGNTIYF TGTGCCAGCAGTTTAAAAGCCTTATCTGGAAACACCATATATTTT
TRBJ2-2 . . TRBV7-9 CASRPDRWFTGELFF TGTGCCAGCAGGCCAGACAGATGGTTCACCGGGGAGCTGTTTTTT
TRBJ2-1 TRBD1 medium-sized TRBV7-9 CASSSTTGVGAGNEQFF TGTGCCAGCAGCTCCACGACAGGGGTGGGAGCAGGGAATGAGCAGTTCTTC
TRBJ2-4 TRBD2 medium-sized TRBV6-5 CASSYSRGDKNIQYF TGTGCCAGCAGTTACTCCCGGGGGGACAAAAACATTCAGTACTTC
TRBJ2-3 TRBD2 . TRBV20-1 CSASRTSGITDTQYF TGCAGTGCTTCCCGGACTAGCGGAATCACAGATACGCAGTATTTT
TRBJ2-2 TRBD2 . TRBV20-1 CSAFPPGGRDTGELFF TGCAGTGCTTTCCCCCCGGGGGGGCGCGACACCGGGGAGCTGTTTTTT
TRBJ2-6 TRBD1 medium-sized TRBV5-6 CASSLGQGAGANVLTF TGTGCCAGCAGCTTAGGACAGGGGGCTGGGGCCAACGTCCTGACTTTC
TRBJ2-2 . . TRBV5-1 CASTDTRGNTGELFF TGCGCCAGCACCGACACCCGTGGGAACACCGGGGAGCTGTTTTTT
TRBJ2-5 TRBD2 . TRBV20-1 CSATSGGAKETQYF TGCAGTGCTACTAGCGGGGGGGCGAAGGAGACCCAGTACTTC
TRBJ2-1 TRBD2 . TRBV10-3 CAIRGRSGGGPGEQFF TGTGCCATCAGGGGGCGGAGCGGGGGGGGGCCCGGTGAGCAGTTCTTC
TRBJ2-2 TRBD2 . TRBV6-4 CATSDPSTSGRGELFF TGTGCCACCAGTGATCCTTCGACTAGCGGGAGAGGGGAGCTGTTTTTT
TRBJ1-2 . medium-sized TRBV6-2/TRBV6-3 CASRVSGARYGYTF TGTGCCAGCAGGGTGTCGGGGGCTCGCTATGGCTACACCTTC
TRBJ2-7 TRBD2 medium-sized TRBV30 CAWSVAGVGEQYF TGTGCCTGGAGTGTAGCGGGAGTTGGGGAGCAGTACTTC
TRBJ2-7 TRBD1 . TRBV15 CATSRDRQGDNEQYF TGTGCCACCAGCAGAGATCGACAGGGGGACAACGAGCAGTACTTC
TRBJ1-6 . . TRBV5-5 CASSQDAGAGSPLHF TGTGCCAGCAGCCAAGACGCAGGGGCCGGTTCACCCCTCCACTTT
TRBJ1-2 . medium-sized TRBV29-1 CSVEDQAGGYTF TGCAGCGTTGAAGATCAGGCGGGCGGCTACACCTTC
TRBJ2-3 . . TRBV28 CASSLWKGVSGTDTQYF TGTGCCAGCAGTTTATGGAAGGGGGTATCTGGCACAGATACGCAGTATTTT
TRBJ1-2 TRBD1 few TRBV28 CASSPIRGQGTSYTF TGTGCCAGCAGTCCGATCAGGGGACAGGGGACGAGCTACACCTTC
TRBJ2-7 . . TRBV15 CATSRGDSYEQYF TGTGCCACCAGCAGGGGGGACTCCTACGAGCAGTACTTC
TRBJ1-1 . few TRBV12-3/TRBV12-4 CASSHTGTTEAFF TGTGCCAGCAGCCATACGGGGACAACTGAAGCTTTCTTT
TRBJ1-2 . few TRBV28 CASSAQNGYTF TGTGCCAGCAGTGCCCAAAATGGCTACACCTTC
TRBJ1-2 . once TRBV6-5 CASSPAASYGYTF TGTGCCAGCAGTCCAGCGGCCTCCTATGGCTACACCTTC
TRBJ2-7 TRBD1 . TRBV28 CASTGTGGLEQYF TGTGCCAGCACGGGGACAGGGGGGCTCGAGCAGTACTTC
TRBJ2-7 . medium-sized TRBV27 CASSSRDFTYEQYF TGTGCCAGCAGTTCCCGGGACTTTACCTACGAGCAGTACTTC
TRBJ1-1 . few TRBV6-2/TRBV6-3 CASRRPGDNTEAFF TGTGCCAGCAGGCGCCCGGGGGATAACACTGAAGCTTTCTTT
TRBJ1-2 TRBD1 medium-sized TRBV5-6 CASSPLNRGPGYTF TGTGCCAGCAGCCCCTTAAACAGGGGGCCTGGCTACACCTTC
TRBJ1-5 . few TRBV28 CASSRQRTQPQHF TGTGCCAGCAGTCGACAAAGGACCCAGCCCCAGCATTTT
TRBJ2-5 TRBD2 . TRBV5-1 CASSFSSGGRGAETQYF TGCGCCAGCAGCTTCTCTAGCGGGGGAAGAGGTGCAGAGACCCAGTACTTC
TRBJ2-3 . . TRBV5-1 CASSPFGTDTQYF TGCGCCAGCAGCCCCTTCGGGACAGATACGCAGTATTTT
TRBJ2-7 . medium-sized TRBV19 CASSIARGGYEQYF TGTGCCAGTAGTATAGCCAGGGGAGGCTACGAGCAGTACTTC
TRBJ2-7 TRBD1 few TRBV29-1 CSVEFVGQGAYEQYF TGCAGCGTTGAGTTTGTGGGACAGGGCGCCTACGAGCAGTACTTC
TRBJ2-5 TRBD2 . TRBV20-1 CSARGGASGVEETQYF TGCAGTGCTAGAGGCGGGGCTAGCGGGGTGGAAGAGACCCAGTACTTC
TRBJ2-3 . medium-sized TRBV6-6 CASSDRAGTDTQYF TGTGCCAGCAGTGATCGGGCCGGCACAGATACGCAGTATTTT
TRBJ2-7 . medium-sized TRBV19 CASSNGASYEQYF TGTGCCAGTAGTAACGGGGCCTCCTACGAGCAGTACTTC
TRBJ1-4 . . TRBV9 CASSVGGLREKLFF TGTGCCAGCAGCGTAGGCGGGTTGCGAGAAAAACTGTTTTTT
TRBJ1-2 . few TRBV12-3/TRBV12-4 CASSVRSPYGYTF TGTGCCAGCAGTGTCAGGAGCCCCTATGGCTACACCTTC
TRBJ2-5 TRBD2 . TRBV7-3 CASSLEPAGGWETQYF TGTGCCAGCAGCTTAGAGCCAGCGGGGGGTTGGGAGACCCAGTACTTC
TRBJ2-5 . medium-sized TRBV15 CATSRDRLAETQYF TGTGCCACCAGCAGAGATAGGCTAGCGGAGACCCAGTACTTC
TRBJ2-2 . medium-sized TRBV7-6 CASSLALGGELFF TGTGCCAGCAGCTTAGCTCTCGGCGGGGAGCTGTTTTTT
TRBJ2-1 TRBD2 . TRBV19 CATHRGGAFF TGTGCCACTCATCGCGGGGGTGCGTTCTTC
TRBJ1-4 . . TRBV6-2/TRBV6-3 CASSYRAELANNEKLFF TGTGCCAGCAGTTATAGGGCAGAACTTGCAAATAATGAAAAACTGTTTTTT
TRBJ2-6 TRBD2 medium-sized TRBV6-5 CASSYSTSGSGANVLTF TGTGCCAGCAGTTACTCGACTAGCGGCTCTGGGGCCAACGTCCTGACTTTC
TRBJ2-7 TRBD2 few TRBV12-3/TRBV12-4 CASSSAGGGSYEQYF TGTGCCAGCAGTTCAGCGGGAGGAGGATCCTACGAGCAGTACTTC
TRBJ2-5 TRBD1 large TRBV29-1 CSVQGARGGETQYF TGCAGCGTTCAGGGGGCGCGGGGTGGAGAGACCCAGTACTTC
TRBJ1-2 . medium-sized TRBV19 CASSSRSYGYTF TGTGCCAGTAGTAGCAGAAGCTATGGCTACACCTTC
TRBJ2-1 . medium-sized TRBV19 CASSILDGNEQFF TGTGCCAGTAGTATCCTAGACGGCAATGAGCAGTTCTTC
TRBJ2-7 . medium-sized TRBV6-2/TRBV6-3 CASRGTLTPYEQYF TGTGCCAGCAGGGGGACCCTTACGCCCTACGAGCAGTACTTC
TRBJ2-5 TRBD2 few TRBV20-1 CSARADAGERETQYF TGCAGTGCTAGAGCGGACGCGGGGGAGCGGGAGACCCAGTACTTC
TRBJ2-7 . . TRBV27 CASSEHAYEQYF TGTGCCAGCAGTGAACACGCCTACGAGCAGTACTTC
TRBJ1-2 . medium-sized TRBV30 CAWSVVARYGYTF TGTGCCTGGAGTGTGGTGGCCCGATATGGCTACACCTTC
TRBJ2-7 . . TRBV11-2 CASSPIGRLSSYEQYF TGTGCCAGCAGCCCGATCGGACGGTTGAGCTCCTACGAGCAGTACTTC
TRBJ1-1 TRBD1 large TRBV6-6 CASSWGQGVTEAFF TGTGCCAGCAGTTGGGGACAGGGGGTAACGGAAGCTTTCTTT
TRBJ2-3 TRBD2 medium-sized TRBV10-3 CAISEGLAGGPADTQYF TGTGCCATCAGTGAAGGACTAGCGGGAGGGCCTGCAGATACGCAGTATTTT
TRBJ2-1 TRBD2 . TRBV6-5 CASSYSVAGGLGEQFF TGTGCCAGCAGTTACTCGGTAGCGGGGGGGCTGGGTGAGCAGTTCTTC
TRBJ1-5 . medium-sized TRBV30 CAWGNQPQHF TGTGCCTGGGGCAATCAGCCCCAGCATTTT
TRBJ1-1 . . TRBV27 CAISLNRGTEAFF TGTGCCATCAGTTTAAATCGAGGGACTGAAGCTTTCTTT
TRBJ1-2 . medium-sized TRBV15 CATSSYGGFGYTF TGTGCCACCAGCAGCTACGGGGGCTTTGGCTACACCTTC